The 10 T cell receptor beta chains given below trace back to one sample, sequenced in a study of blood T cell repertoires in COVID-19. Some clones are missing from TCRdb's copy, which holds only in-frame ones; the method was immunoSEQ multiplex PCR. The table records approximately 440,000 clones, around 90% of them present only once. Material for sequencing was PBMCs or T cells enriched from blood (not recorded which). The receptors here all came from a young woman who had recovered from COVID-19.

This clone was seen just once. The chain combines TRBV19 with TRBJ2-2, with 9 bases lining up with TRBD2. CDR1 and CDR2 (germline): LNHDA, SQIVND (reference sequence). The length of the CDR3 is 16 residues. The J segment lost 1 base and the V segment lost 3 bases, leaving 3 bases of the junction unmatched. In DNA, the CDR3 is TGTGCCAGTAGTATCAGAGCGGGGGGGAACACCGGGGAGCTGTTTTTT. Translating it yields CASSIRAGGNTGELFF.

The table lists this clone with a few counts. The chain carries TRBV5-1 and TRBJ2-5; TRBD2 agrees at 10 bases. CDR3 length equals 15 residues. The V and J ends lost 0 bases and 3 bases, in that order; junction bases with no gene match: 2. From germline, CDR1 is SGHRS and CDR2 YFSETQ. The CDR3 DNA is TGCGCCAGCAGCTTGGATGGGACTAGCGAAGAGACCCAGTACTTC. Encoded protein: CASSLDGTSEETQYF.

The J gene is TRBJ2-2, the V gene TRBV7-8, with a weak D call TRBD2 (6 bases). Germline V gene lookup returns CDR1 SGHVS and CDR2 FQNEAQ. V gave up 3 bases and J gave up 0 bases, with 8 bases separating them. This CDR3 spans 15 amino acids. The DNA for the CDR3 is TGTGCCAGCAGCTTGTGGGGGGCGAACACCGGGGAGCTGTTTTTT. Translated: CASSLWGANTGELFF.

The J gene is TRBJ1-2, the V gene TRBV10-1; TRBD1 agrees at 8 bases. Trimming cost V 5 bases and J 4 bases; bases outside gene matches: 3. CDR1 and CDR2 from the germline V gene are WNHNN and SYGVQD (reference sequence). The length of the CDR3 is 13 residues. The DNA of the CDR3 is TGCGCCAGCAGTCCTGACAGGGGCTATGGCTACACCTTC. Amino acid sequence: CASSPDRGYGYTF.

This clone was seen only once. J is TRBJ2-7 and V is TRBV6-5; TRBD2 matches at 7 bases. V was pared by 8 bases and J by 2 bases, with 9 bases of the junction left unmatched. Germline lookup yields CDR1 MNHEY and CDR2 SVGAGI. The CDR3 totals 14 residues. The CDR3 DNA is TGTGCCAGCTCACGTGGGAGGGCCGCCTACGAGCAGTACTTC. Translation: CASSRGRAAYEQYF.

This chain uses TRBV7-2 with TRBJ1-2; 9 bases fit TRBD1. Trimming removed 5 bases from V and 11 bases from J; junction bases left unmatched: 9. This CDR3 has 13 amino acids. The V gene's germline CDR1 is SGHTA and CDR2 FQGNSA. CDR3 bases: TGTGCCAGCAGCCCGGGACAGGGTCCGTCGTACACCTTC. Its protein is CASSPGQGPSYTF.

V and J are TRBV2 and TRBJ1-1, with 8 bases matching TRBD1. Germline V gene data show CDR1 as SNHLY and CDR2 as FYNNEI. CDR3 length: 15 residues. Germline trimming cut 10 bases from V and 10 bases from J; bases unmatched to any gene: 20. The DNA for the CDR3 is TGTGCCACCCAGCTTCTGGACAGGGCTCTAGTAGGAGCTTTCTTT. Residues: CATQLLDRALVGAFF.

J is TRBJ2-1 and V is TRBV7-7; D possibly corresponds to TRBD2 (6 bases). The CDR3 is 13 residues long. V was trimmed by 5 bases and J by 5 bases, leaving 10 bases between them. Germline V gene data show CDR1 as SSHAT and CDR2 as FNYEAQ (reference sequence). CDR3 residues: CASSLRGDNEQFF. The CDR3 DNA is TGTGCCAGCAGCCTGCGGGGTGACAATGAGCAGTTCTTC.

This chain uses TRBV6-5 with TRBJ1-2, with a possible D match to TRBD1 (6 bases). Germline V gives CDR1 MNHEY, CDR2 SVGAGI. Trimming cost V 6 bases and J 4 bases, with 12 bases left between them. The CDR3 length is 13 residues. The CDR3 region has the DNA TGTGCCAGCAGACGCACAGGGATCTATGGCTACACCTTC. It specifies CASRRTGIYGYTF.

This chain links TRBV18 with TRBJ1-2; TRBD1 is a possible D gene (6 bases). CDR1 is KGHSH and CDR2 is LQKENI in the germline V gene. The V end lost 5 bases, the J end lost 0 bases, and 13 bases lay between the germline ends. This CDR3 comprises 15 residues. The CDR3 sequence: CASSVDRQANYGYTF. The CDR3 DNA sequence: TGTGCCAGCTCAGTTGACAGGCAAGCTAACTATGGCTACACCTTC.